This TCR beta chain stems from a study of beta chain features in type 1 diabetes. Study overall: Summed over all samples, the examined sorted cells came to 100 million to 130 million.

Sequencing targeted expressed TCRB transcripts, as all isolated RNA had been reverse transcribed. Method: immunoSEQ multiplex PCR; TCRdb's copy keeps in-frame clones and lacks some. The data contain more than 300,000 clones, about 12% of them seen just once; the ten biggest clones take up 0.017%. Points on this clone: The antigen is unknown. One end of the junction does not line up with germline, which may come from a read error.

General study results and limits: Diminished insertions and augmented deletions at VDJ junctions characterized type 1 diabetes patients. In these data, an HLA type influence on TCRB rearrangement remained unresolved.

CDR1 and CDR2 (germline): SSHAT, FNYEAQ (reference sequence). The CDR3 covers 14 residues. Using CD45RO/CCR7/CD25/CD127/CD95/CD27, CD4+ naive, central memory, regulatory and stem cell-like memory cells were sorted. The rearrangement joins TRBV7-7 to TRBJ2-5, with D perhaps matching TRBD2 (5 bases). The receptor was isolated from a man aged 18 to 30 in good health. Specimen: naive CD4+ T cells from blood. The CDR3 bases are TGTGCTAGCAGCTCCGGACTGCCTGGGGAGACCCAGTACTTC. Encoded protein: CASSSGLPGETQYF.